A single sample is the source of the 28 T cell receptor beta chains below, sequenced in a study of PD-L1 blockade in urothelial cancer. TCRdb keeps only in-frame clones here, not all; method: immunoSEQ multiplex PCR. The repertoire has about 95,000 clones, 85% to 90% of them found once; the top ten carry 1.5% to 2%. The time point: pretreatment peripheral blood. The sequencing used PBMCs, collected around atezolizumab (anti-PD-L1) treatment. The receptors were sampled from a man aged 55-75 years with urothelial cancer.

The V and J genes are TRBV7-2 and TRBJ1-2; no definite D call. Trimming shortened V by 3 bases and J by 2 bases, and 10 bases separated the two germline ends. Per germline, CDR1 SGHTA and CDR2 FQGNSA. The CDR3 is made up of 14 amino acids. CDR3 protein: CASSLEARNYGYTF. The CDR3 nucleotides are TGTGCCAGCAGCTTGGAGGCCAGGAACTATGGCTACACCTTC.

V gene TRBV10-3 combines with J gene TRBJ2-4; 9 nucleotides align to TRBD1. The V gene end was trimmed by 2 bases and the J gene end by 0 bases; junction bases not matched to a gene: 14. Germline CDR1 ENHRY, CDR2 SYGVKD. The CDR3 spans 20 residues. In nucleotides, the CDR3 is TGTGCCATCAGTGAGCGGGGCGGGACAGGGACGATACTAGCCAAAAACATTCAGTACTTC. Translated: CAISERGGTGTILAKNIQYF.

V and J are TRBV9 and TRBJ2-5, with 16 bases matching TRBD2. The junction had 11 bases not matched to a gene; V was cut back by 4 bases and J by 5 bases. This CDR3 has 18 amino acids. Germline CDR1 reads SGDLS; CDR2 reads YYNGEE. CDR3 DNA: TGTGCCAGCAGCCCAACACGGGGGACTAGCGGGGGGGCTGAGACCCAGTACTTC. Translating it yields CASSPTRGTSGGAETQYF.

This chain connects TRBV9 to TRBJ2-2, with D perhaps matching TRBD2 (5 bases). Trimming removed 4 bases at V and 1 base at J, with 14 bases between. This CDR3 comprises 16 residues. CDR1 and CDR2 from the germline V gene are SGDLS and YYNGEE. The CDR3 DNA sequence: TGTGCCAGCAGCTTACTCGAGGGTGGGAACACCGGGGAGCTGTTTTTT. It encodes CASSLLEGGNTGELFF.

J is TRBJ2-1 and V is TRBV25-1; 9 bases fit TRBD2. Per germline, CDR1 MGHDK and CDR2 SYGVNS. This CDR3 has 14 residues. V dropped 8 bases and J dropped 0; count of bases not matched to a gene: 2. The CDR3 sequence: CASGGGDSYNEQFF. DNA for the CDR3: TGTGCCAGCGGCGGGGGGGACTCCTACAATGAGCAGTTCTTC.

In its sample, this clone was seen once. The J gene is TRBJ2-5, the V gene TRBV6-6, with TRBD1 matching 7 bases. This CDR3 region has 13 residues. CDR1 MNHNY and CDR2 SVGAGI come from the germline V gene (reference sequence). J lost 2 bases, V lost 8 bases, and 5 bases had no gene match. The CDR3, as DNA: TGTGCCAGCGCTAGGGGGCTACAAGAGACCCAGTACTTC. It yields the protein CASARGLQETQYF.

This clone is a singleton in its sample. The chain is built from TRBV7-2 and TRBJ2-7; TRBD1 might be the D (6 bases). The ends were cut back, 5 bases at V and 3 bases at J, with 20 bases in the middle. This CDR3 contains 16 residues. Germline V gene lookup returns CDR1 SGHTA and CDR2 FQGNSA. CDR3 region: CASSPVARTEIYEQYF. The DNA for the CDR3 is TGTGCCAGCAGCCCGGTGGCCCGGACAGAAATCTACGAGCAGTACTTC.

The chain uses TRBV4-1 and TRBJ2-7; TRBD1 is a possible D gene (6 bases). CDR1 is MGHRA and CDR2 is YSYEKL in the germline V gene. V gave up 4 bases and J gave up 2 bases, with 15 bases separating them. The CDR3 is 15 residues long. The CDR3 loop is CASSLYDRRTYEQYF. In DNA, the CDR3 is TGCGCCAGCAGCCTTTACGACAGGAGAACCTACGAGCAGTACTTC.

This clone was detected only once. This rearrangement joins TRBV7-8 to TRBJ1-1, with a possible D match to TRBD1 (6 bases). Germline CDR1 is SGHVS and CDR2 is FQNEAQ. This CDR3 has 16 amino acids. Trimming took 1 base from V and 7 from J, leaving 19 bases between them. CDR3 region: CASSLDRVIRRSEAFF. CDR3 coding DNA: TGTGCCAGCAGCTTAGACAGGGTAATACGACGCAGTGAAGCTTTCTTT.

This chain uses TRBV7-2 with TRBJ2-3; maybe TRBD2 (6 bases). Trimming took 4 bases from V and 0 from J, leaving 11 bases between them. Germline CDR1 SGHTA, CDR2 FQGNSA. The length of the CDR3 is 15 residues. CDR3 sequence reads: CASSSLATSTDTQYF. In DNA, the CDR3 is TGTGCCAGCAGCTCACTAGCAACCAGCACAGATACGCAGTATTTT.

The chain carries TRBV5-1 and TRBJ1-2, with 9 positions matching TRBD1. CDR1 is SGHRS and CDR2 is YFSETQ in the germline V gene. V dropped 3 bases and J dropped 6; count of bases not matched to a gene: 6. CDR3 length: 14 amino acids. In DNA, the CDR3 is TGCGCCAGCAGCTCCGCACAGGGGGCCCATGGCTACACCTTC. It is translated as CASSSAQGAHGYTF. The full variable domain, in which reference TRBV5-1 and TRBJ1-2 provide the parts outside the CDR3, is KAGVTQTPRYLIKTRGQQVTLSCSPISGHRSVSWYQQTPGQGLQFLFEYFSETQRNKGNFPGRFSGRQFSNSRSEMNVSTLELGDSALYLCASSSAQGAHGYTFGSGTRLTVV.

The V gene is TRBV9, the J gene TRBJ1-4; D is undetermined. This CDR3 comprises 14 residues. V gave up 0 bases and J gave up 12 bases, with 15 bases separating them. The germline V gene encodes CDR1 SGDLS and CDR2 YYNGEE. CDR3 sequence reads: CASSVAAGAVELFF. CDR3 coding DNA: TGTGCCAGCAGCGTAGCAGCCGGCGCGGTGGAACTGTTTTTT.

The gene calls are TRBV4-1 and TRBJ1-1, with a possible D match to TRBD1 (6 bases). Per germline, CDR1 MGHRA and CDR2 YSYEKL. The length of the CDR3 is 13 residues. With 4 bases removed from V and 6 bases from J, the gap between germline ends came to 12 bases. The chain's CDR3 is CASSPGGGPEAFF. The CDR3 coding sequence is TGCGCCAGCAGCCCTGGGGGGGGGCCTGAAGCTTTCTTT.

CDR3 protein: CASSLPAGALDTQYF. The DNA of the CDR3 is TGTGCCAGCAGCTTGCCAGCGGGAGCCTTGGATACGCAGTATTTT. This rearrangement joins TRBV5-6 to TRBJ2-3, with 8 positions matching TRBD2. V was clipped by 1 base and J by 6 bases; unmatched bases: 7. Germline V lookup: CDR1 SGHDT, CDR2 YYEEEE. This CDR3 comprises 15 residues.

The chain's CDR3 is CASSWDRGLYEQYF. CDR3 in DNA: TGTGCCAGCAGCTGGGACAGGGGGCTTTACGAGCAGTACTTC. The rearrangement joins TRBV11-2 to TRBJ2-7, with 12 bases fitting TRBD1. V was pared by 4 bases and J by 4 bases, with 2 bases of the junction left unmatched. Germline V CDR1 and CDR2: SGHAT, FQNNGV. This CDR3 has 14 amino acids.

The rearrangement links TRBV27 to TRBJ1-1, with a weak D call TRBD1 (6 bases). The V gene lost 3 bases and the J gene lost 2 bases, with 13 bases spanning the gap. The CDR3 covers 15 residues. The germline V gene has CDR1 MNHEY and CDR2 SMNVEV (reference sequence). Written as DNA, the CDR3 is TGTGCCAGCAGTTTTCAAAGGACAGCAAACACTGAAGCTTTCTTT. Translated: CASSFQRTANTEAFF.

The V gene is TRBV2, the J gene TRBJ2-7; a possible D gene is TRBD2 (6 bases). The CDR3 is 13 residues long. Germline CDR1 reads SNHLY; CDR2 reads FYNNEI. V lost 6 bases to trimming and J lost 7 bases, with 16 bases between them. DNA for the CDR3: TGTGCCAGCAGCTCGGAGGGAGGAGGAGAGCAGTACTTC. Translated: CASSSEGGGEQYF.

J is TRBJ2-7 and V is TRBV15; perhaps TRBD1 as D (6 bases). CDR1 and CDR2 (germline): LNHNV, YYDKDF (reference sequence). This CDR3 region has 13 residues. The V end lost 3 bases, the J end lost 2 bases, and 8 bases lay between the germline ends. The CDR3 reads CATSRDRPYEQYF. Written as DNA, the CDR3 is TGTGCCACCAGCAGGGACAGACCCTACGAGCAGTACTTC. The full variable domain, in which reference TRBV15 and TRBJ2-7 provide the parts outside the CDR3, is DAMVIQNPRYQVTQFGKPVTLSCSQTLNHNVMYWYQQKSSQAPKLLFHYYDKDFNNEADTPDNFQSRRPNTSFCFLDIRSPGLGDTAMYLCATSRDRPYEQYFGPGTRLTVT.

This rearrangement joins TRBV9 to TRBJ2-3; the D is unclear. Germline values: CDR1 SGDLS, CDR2 YYNGEE. V was trimmed by 4 bases and J by 2 bases, leaving 11 bases between them. This CDR3 contains 14 residues. CDR3 DNA: TGTGCCAGCAGCCCGGCGGCTTCCACAGATACGCAGTATTTT. This codes for CASSPAASTDTQYF.

The genes are TRBV21-1 and TRBJ2-5; the table's D call TRBD2 went unverified against the DNA. TRBV21-1 is classified as a pseudogene. The CDR3 contains 15 residues. The CDR3 DNA sequence: TGTGCCAGCAGCCCCCCCGGGGGTGAGGTCGAGACCCAGTACTTC. Amino acids: CASSPPGGEVETQYF.

This chain uses TRBV25-1 with TRBJ2-1, with 8 bases matching TRBD2. Germline V gene sequence: CDR1 MGHDK, CDR2 SYGVNS. V gave up 8 bases and J gave up 7 bases; unmatched junction bases: 10. CDR3 size: 14 residues. This CDR3 is CASGASGGRNEQFF. DNA of the CDR3: TGTGCCAGCGGAGCGAGCGGGGGTCGTAATGAGCAGTTCTTC.

This sequence joins TRBV6-4 and TRBJ1-3; 9 bases are shared with TRBD1. The V gene end was trimmed by 7 bases and the J gene end by 5 bases; junction bases not matched to a gene: 6. Germline V gives CDR1 MRHNA, CDR2 SNTAGT. The CDR3 is 14 residues long. Here the CDR3 reads CASTKQGARNTIYF. CDR3 bases: TGTGCCAGCACGAAACAGGGGGCAAGAAACACCATATATTTT.

In this sample, this clone turned up once. The chain uses TRBV5-1 and TRBJ1-4; D is possibly TRBD1 (5 bases). Germline V lookup: CDR1 SGHRS, CDR2 YFSETQ. The CDR3 runs to 16 residues. The ends were cut back, 0 bases at V and 4 bases at J, with 13 bases in the middle. The CDR3 reads CASSLDHRSNNEKLFF. As DNA, the CDR3 is TGCGCCAGCAGCTTGGACCACAGGAGTAATAATGAAAAACTGTTTTTT.

This chain uses TRBV30 with TRBJ2-1; 13 bases fit TRBD2. The CDR3 sequence is 19 residues long. Germline V gene lookup returns CDR1 GTSNPN and CDR2 SVGIG (reference sequence). J gave up 0 bases and V 3 bases, and 11 bases lay outside the gene matches. The CDR3 DNA sequence: TGTGCCTGGAGCAACAGCGGTACTAGCGGGAGGGCCTCCTACAATGAGCAGTTCTTC. Its translation is CAWSNSGTSGRASYNEQFF.

CDR3 in DNA: TGTGCCAGCAGCTCAGGGGCCGGAAACACCATATATTTT. It yields the protein CASSSGAGNTIYF. This chain uses TRBV2 with TRBJ1-3; D is perhaps TRBD1 (6 bases). Per the germline V gene, CDR1 is SNHLY and CDR2 is FYNNEI. The ends were cut back, 6 bases at V and 4 bases at J, with 10 bases in the middle. The CDR3 is 13 amino acids.

The chain carries TRBV4-3 and TRBJ2-7; no firm D call. The length of the CDR3 is 15 residues. Germline CDR1 reads LGHNA; CDR2 reads YSLEER. V was shortened by 0 bases and J by 2 bases, with 11 bases between the two germline ends. CDR3: CASSQDTEIAYEQYF. The CDR3 coding sequence is TGCGCCAGCAGCCAAGATACCGAGATTGCCTACGAGCAGTACTTC.

The V gene is TRBV28, the J gene TRBJ2-7, with a possible D match to TRBD2 (7 bases). CDR1 and CDR2 from the germline V gene are MDHEN and SYDVKM. The CDR3 contains 15 residues. The V end was cut by 5 bases, the J end by 0 bases, with 14 bases between. CDR3 bases: TGTGCCAGCAGTAATTGGGGAGGGGGCTCCTACGAGCAGTACTTC. It translates to CASSNWGGGSYEQYF.

The chain links TRBV25-1 to TRBJ2-2; possible D gene TRBD2, 5 bases. Trimming left V 7 bases short and J 10 bases short, with 16 bases between. The CDR3 covers 13 residues. Germline V gene lookup returns CDR1 MGHDK and CDR2 SYGVNS. The CDR3 loop is CASTGGWAVELFF. Written as DNA, the CDR3 is TGTGCCAGCACCGGAGGATGGGCGGTGGAGCTGTTTTTT.